These T cell receptor beta chains were read from a single sample in a study of cytomegalovirus exposure and HLA in healthy donors. Sequencing used immunoSEQ multiplex PCR; TCRdb keeps in-frame clones, though not all of them. The repertoire has 110,000 to 150,000 clones, approximately 79% of them found once; the top ten carry roughly 4.5%. Sequenced input: PBMCs. Receptor source: a man younger than 30 in good health and CMV-seropositive. The CDR3 runs from the conserved cysteine through the conserved F or W. D genes are given only for firm matches. A clone size is listed for some rows: how often the clone was seen (once, few, many), or a class if it is expanded.

d_gene: TRBD1
j_gene: TRBJ1-1
abundance: once
v_gene: TRBV19
CDR3nt: TGTGCCAGTAGTATAGCCCCCGACAGGGTGAGAACTGAAGCTTTCTTT
CDR3aa: CASSIAPDRVRTEAFF

d_gene: .
j_gene: TRBJ2-3
abundance: once
v_gene: TRBV7-9
CDR3nt: TGTGCCAGCAGCGCCAGCGGACCTAGCACAGATACGCAGTATTTT
CDR3aa: CASSASGPSTDTQYF

d_gene: .
j_gene: TRBJ1-6
abundance: .
v_gene: TRBV28
CDR3nt: TGTGCCAGCAGTATAAATTCCGCACAGGGTTCCTATAATTCACCCCTCCACTTT
CDR3aa: CASSINSAQGSYNSPLHF

d_gene: TRBD2
j_gene: TRBJ2-5
abundance: .
v_gene: TRBV5-1
CDR3nt: TGCGCCAGCAGCTTGGCCGGGAGGGAGACCCAGTACTTC
CDR3aa: CASSLAGRETQYF

d_gene: TRBD2
j_gene: TRBJ2-4
abundance: few
v_gene: TRBV30
CDR3nt: TGTGCCTGGAAGTACCCGGGACTAGCGGGCCAGGGAGCCAAAAACATTCAGTACTTC
CDR3aa: CAWKYPGLAGQGAKNIQYF

d_gene: TRBD1
j_gene: TRBJ2-7
abundance: .
v_gene: TRBV28
CDR3nt: TGTGCCAGCAGTCTGGACAGGGGTTCCTACGAGCAGTACTTC
CDR3aa: CASSLDRGSYEQYF

d_gene: TRBD2
j_gene: TRBJ2-5
abundance: once
v_gene: TRBV19
CDR3nt: TGTGCCAGTAGTATAGGCCTAGCGGGAGCGGGAGAGACCCAGTACTTC
CDR3aa: CASSIGLAGAGETQYF

d_gene: .
j_gene: TRBJ2-7
abundance: .
v_gene: TRBV6-6
CDR3nt: TGTGCCAGCACCAACCTAGGCCCGCGCGAGCAGTACTTC
CDR3aa: CASTNLGPREQYF

d_gene: TRBD2
j_gene: TRBJ2-2
abundance: .
v_gene: TRBV5-1
CDR3nt: TGCGCCAGCAGCCATGGACTAGCGGGAGCAAACACCGGGGAGCTGTTTTTT
CDR3aa: CASSHGLAGANTGELFF

d_gene: TRBD2
j_gene: TRBJ2-1
abundance: .
v_gene: TRBV5-1
CDR3nt: TGCGCCAGCAGCTTCCCTAGCGGGAGGGCCGTTGAGCAGTTCTTC
CDR3aa: CASSFPSGRAVEQFF

d_gene: TRBD2
j_gene: TRBJ2-1
abundance: few
v_gene: TRBV7-7
CDR3nt: TGTGCTAGCAGCTCTATGGGGGGGAACAATGAGCAGTTCTTC
CDR3aa: CASSSMGGNNEQFF

d_gene: .
j_gene: TRBJ2-4
abundance: .
v_gene: TRBV2
CDR3nt: TGTGCCAGCAGTGAGGGACAAATACTCAACATTCAGTACTTC
CDR3aa: CASSEGQILNIQYF

d_gene: .
j_gene: TRBJ2-5
abundance: .
v_gene: TRBV25-1
CDR3nt: TGTGCCAGCAGTGAAACAGCTCAAGAGACCCAGTACTTC
CDR3aa: CASSETAQETQYF

d_gene: .
j_gene: TRBJ2-7
abundance: .
v_gene: TRBV7-2
CDR3nt: TGTGCCAGCAGCTTAGCGCCAGGGGAAACCTCCTACGAGCAGTACTTC
CDR3aa: CASSLAPGETSYEQYF

d_gene: TRBD1
j_gene: TRBJ1-1
abundance: .
v_gene: TRBV6-1
CDR3nt: TGTGCCAGCCGGTTGGAGGGACAGGGGATCACTGAAGCTTTCTTT
CDR3aa: CASRLEGQGITEAFF

d_gene: .
j_gene: TRBJ1-1
abundance: few
v_gene: TRBV21-1
CDR3nt: TGTGCCAGCAGTCCCAGGGCTTTGAACACTGAAGCTTTCTTT
CDR3aa: CASSPRALNTEAFF

d_gene: TRBD2
j_gene: TRBJ2-5
abundance: .
v_gene: TRBV29-1
CDR3nt: TGCAGCGTTGAAGATGGGGGGGGGACCCAGTACTTC
CDR3aa: CSVEDGGGTQYF

d_gene: TRBD2
j_gene: TRBJ2-7
abundance: .
v_gene: TRBV7-8
CDR3nt: TGTGCCAGCACCGCGGGACTACTATCCTACGAGCAGTACTTC
CDR3aa: CASTAGLLSYEQYF

d_gene: TRBD2
j_gene: TRBJ2-3
abundance: .
v_gene: TRBV5-1
CDR3nt: TGCGCCAGCAGCTTGGACGGGGGGTCAGATACGCAGTATTTT
CDR3aa: CASSLDGGSDTQYF

d_gene: TRBD1
j_gene: TRBJ2-5
abundance: .
v_gene: TRBV5-1
CDR3nt: TGCGCCAGCAGCGGGGGACAGGGTGCACAAGAGACCCAGTACTTC
CDR3aa: CASSGGQGAQETQYF

d_gene: .
j_gene: TRBJ2-1
abundance: .
v_gene: TRBV21-1
CDR3nt: TGTGCCAGCAGCAACCGGCGGGAGGTGTCCTACAATGAGCAGTTCTTC
CDR3aa: CASSNRREVSYNEQFF

d_gene: .
j_gene: TRBJ2-1
abundance: .
v_gene: TRBV9
CDR3nt: TGTGCCAGCAATAGACAGCCCTACAATGAGCAGTTCTTC
CDR3aa: CASNRQPYNEQFF

d_gene: TRBD1
j_gene: TRBJ2-7
abundance: few
v_gene: TRBV19
CDR3nt: TGTGCCAGTAGTCCGATCTGGGACAGGGGTTCCCACGAGCAGTACTTC
CDR3aa: CASSPIWDRGSHEQYF

d_gene: .
j_gene: TRBJ1-4
abundance: .
v_gene: TRBV28
CDR3nt: TGTGCCAGCAGCCCCCCCAGGGTAGCAACTAATGAAAAACTGTTTTTT
CDR3aa: CASSPPRVATNEKLFF